This T cell receptor beta chain stems from a study of CDR3 diversity in severe acne. The ends were cut back, 2 bases at V and 1 base at J, with 9 bases in the middle. The CDR3 consists of 14 residues. Germline V gives CDR1 SGHDT, CDR2 YYEEEE. A single record per CDR3 protein comes from TCRdb applying MiXCR to the PCR reads. The repertoire consists of more than 70,000 distinct CDR3 sequences, with 45% to 55% occurring once and the leading ten covering about a tenth. This chain connects TRBV5-6 to TRBJ1-1; D possibly corresponds to TRBD1 (6 bases). The material sequenced was blood. The clonotype was recovered from a male donor in good health, serving as a control. CDR3 sequence (DNA): TGTGCCAGCAGCTTTGCACAGGGGAACACTGAAGCTTTCTTT. As protein: CASSFAQGNTEAFF.